Here is one T cell receptor beta chain with its context. The CDR3 totals 13 residues. Germline-derived CDR1 and CDR2 are SGHRS and YFSETQ. Trimming shortened V by 5 bases and J by 4 bases, and 12 bases separated the two germline ends. Data came from immunoSEQ multiplex PCR; TCRdb stores just in-frame clones and leaves some out. The data contain about 480,000 clones, approximately 90% of them singletons. This sample is drawn from a study of Ad26.COV2.S vaccination and SARS-CoV-2 variants. Treatment denoted: 15 to 20 received Ad26.COV2.S at low or high dose, single or two shots; several received placebo; per-sample allocation not given. All samples were drawn on day 63, counting from the first vaccine or placebo injection. An 18-55-year-old adult in Boston served as donor.

This receptor was identified in a person aged 18 to 65 who received the Ad26.COV2.S COVID-19 vaccine or a placebo. The material was peripheral blood, obtained in a trial of Ad26.COV2.S vaccine versus placebo. The rearrangement links TRBV5-1 to TRBJ1-2; D gene unclear. CDR3 amino acids: CASRPGRGYGYTF. The CDR3 nucleotides read TGCGCCAGCAGGCCCGGACGGGGCTATGGCTACACCTTC.